Below are 8 T cell receptor beta chains sequenced from a single sample in a study of T cell responses to AZD1222 COVID-19 vaccine. Repertoires were generated with immunoSEQ multiplex PCR, while TCRdb's copy carries only in-frame clones and drops some. This sample has under 130,000 clones, with about nine tenths found just once. Sequences were derived from peripheral blood, sampled on day 0 of AZD1222 vaccination. The receptors originated from an adult in good health.

V is TRBV12-3 or TRBV12-4 and J is TRBJ2-3, with unresolved D. CDR3 length equals 13 residues. V gave up 6 bases and J gave up 0 bases, with 7 bases separating them. The CDR3 loop is CASSPDSTDTQYF. The CDR3 nucleotides read TGTGCCAGCAGCCCAGACAGCACAGATACGCAGTATTTT.

The rearrangement joins TRBV19 to TRBJ2-1; TRBD2 agrees at 8 bases. Germline trimming cut 7 bases from V and 8 bases from J; bases unmatched to any gene: 7. This CDR3 region has 13 residues. The germline gives CDR1 LNHDA, CDR2 SQIVND (reference sequence). The CDR3 DNA is TGTGCCAGTAAGCCTAGCGGGTGGGATGAGCAGTTCTTC. This encodes CASKPSGWDEQFF. Variable domain in full (rest from reference TRBV19 and TRBJ2-1): DGGITQSPKYLFRKEGQNVTLSCEQNLNHDAMYWYRQDPGQGLRLIYYSQIVNDFQKGDIAEGYSVSREKKESFPLTVTSAQKNPTAFYLCASKPSGWDEQFFGPGTRLTVL.

The V and J genes are TRBV7-9 and TRBJ1-1, with D tentatively TRBD1 (6 bases). The germline V and J ends were trimmed by 5 bases and 6 bases, with 10 bases remaining between them. The CDR3 sequence is 12 residues long. CDR1 and CDR2 (germline): SEHNR, FQNEAQ (reference sequence). In DNA, the CDR3 is TGTGCCAGCAGCACACAGGGTTCTGAAGCTTTCTTT. It specifies CASSTQGSEAFF.

The chain joins TRBV5-3 to TRBJ1-5; D not resolved. TRBV5-3 falls under the ORF class, with uncertain function. Trimming removed 0 bases from V and 7 bases from J, with 17 bases in between. There are 16 residues in the CDR3. The CDR3 protein is CARSLGNKRASQPQHF. In nucleotides, the CDR3 is TGTGCCAGAAGCTTGGGGAATAAAAGGGCCAGCCAGCCCCAGCATTTT.

This clone was recorded many times. This rearrangement joins TRBV7-3 to TRBJ2-7; TRBD2 aligns across 7 bases. Germline assignment: CDR1 SGHTA and CDR2 FQGTGA. With V trimmed by 2 bases and J by 3 bases, 10 bases remained unmatched. This CDR3 has 16 residues. CDR3 in DNA: TGTGCCAGCAGCTTATCACGGGCGGGAGAGGACTACGAGCAGTACTTC. Translated, it gives CASSLSRAGEDYEQYF.

This rearrangement joins TRBV2 to TRBJ2-7, with 10 bases lining up with TRBD1. The germline V gene encodes CDR1 SNHLY and CDR2 FYNNEI. CDR3 length: 14 residues. The trim removed 10 bases at V and 2 bases at J, leaving 8 bases unmatched. This CDR3 reads CATHSGQGTYEQYF. For the CDR3, the DNA is TGTGCCACACATTCGGGACAGGGGACCTACGAGCAGTACTTC. Full variable domain (missing parts from reference TRBV2 and TRBJ2-7): EPEVTQTPSHQVTQMGQEVILRCVPISNHLYFYWYRQILGQKVEFLVSFYNNEISEKSEIFDDQFSVERPDGSNFTLKIRSTKLEDSAMYFCATHSGQGTYEQYFGPGTRLTVT.

The rearrangement joins TRBV5-6 to TRBJ2-1; TRBD1 aligns across 9 bases. CDR1 is SGHDT, CDR2 YYEEEE, per germline. V was clipped by 4 bases and J by 6 bases; unmatched bases: 8. The CDR3 extends over 15 amino acids. The CDR3 DNA sequence: TGTGCCAGCAGCCCTATTACAGGGGGCTTCAATGAGCAGTTCTTC. It yields the protein CASSPITGGFNEQFF. Looking up the rest from reference TRBV5-6 and TRBJ2-1 gives the full variable domain: DAGVTQSPTHLIKTRGQQVTLRCSPKSGHDTVSWYQQALGQGPQFIFQYYEEEERQRGNFPDRFSGHQFPNYSSELNVNALLLGDSALYLCASSPITGGFNEQFFGPGTRLTVL.

This sequence joins TRBV20-1 and TRBJ1-1; D not resolved. V was cut by 5 bases and J by 6 bases, with 7 bases left in between. The length of the CDR3 is 10 residues. Germline CDR1 DFQATT, CDR2 SNEGSKA (reference sequence). The CDR3 nucleotides are TGCAGTGCTTACCGGGCTGAAGCTTTCTTT. It encodes CSAYRAEAFF.